Here is one TCR beta chain with its context. The antigen is unknown. The data belong to a study of T cell repertoires in ileal Crohn's disease. Study context: Operated complications were stricturing disease (approximately 60%) and penetrating disease (39%). Postoperative therapy was given to about half: fewer than 14 thiopurines, about 20 anti-TNF agents.

Trimming took off 4 bases at V and 3 bases at J, with 17 bases between the two ends. This CDR3 is built from 16 residues. The V gene's germline CDR1 is SGDLS and CDR2 YYNGEE. Study results and limitations: Every patient over 26.8% clonality showed endoscopic recurrence.

Roughly 500 nanograms of biopsy DNA per sample underwent TCRB immunosequencing. Using immunoSEQ multiplex PCR, the repertoire was profiled, and TCRdb retains in-frame clones only, with some absent. The table includes 7,300 or so clones, around 93% detected once. V and J are TRBV9 and TRBJ1-3; a weak D match, TRBD1 (6 bases). The TCR was taken from an adult with Crohn's disease. The sample comprised ileal tissue. The CDR3 is CASSPPDRNRGNTIYF. The CDR3, as DNA: TGTGCCAGCAGCCCCCCAGACAGGAATCGTGGAAACACCATATATTTT.